The 28 T cell receptor beta chains below all came from one sample that was sequenced in a study of cytomegalovirus exposure and HLA in healthy donors. PCR was performed using 60 Vbeta and 13 Jbeta primers. Method: immunoSEQ multiplex PCR; TCRdb's copy keeps in-frame clones and lacks some. The sample shows approximately 130,000 clones, 70% to 85% of them seen only once. The sample was PBMCs. The receptors were gathered from a man aged 18-30 years in good health and CMV-seropositive.

J is TRBJ2-7 and V is TRBV9; a weak D match, TRBD1 (6 bases). Germline-derived CDR1 and CDR2 are SGDLS and YYNGEE. V was pared by 0 bases and J by 6 bases, with 16 bases between. This CDR3 contains 15 residues. The CDR3 loop reads CASSVGRGDGFEQYF. CDR3 DNA: TGTGCCAGCAGCGTAGGCAGGGGCGATGGGTTCGAGCAGTACTTC.

CDR3 coding DNA: TGTGCCAGCGCTTGGACAGGGGCCGACTACGAGCAGTACTTC. This gives the protein CASAWTGADYEQYF. V gene TRBV2 combines with J gene TRBJ2-5; TRBD1 aligns across 9 bases. Matching the DNA end better, TRBJ2-7 makes the J call doubtful. Per the germline V gene, CDR1 is SNHLY and CDR2 is FYNNEI. There are 14 residues in the CDR3.

The gene calls are TRBV9 and TRBJ1-2; 11 bases line up with TRBD1. The CDR3 covers 15 residues. J lost 7 bases, V lost 3 bases, and 8 bases had no gene match. The germline gives CDR1 SGDLS, CDR2 YYNGEE. The CDR3 DNA is TGTGCCAGCAGCGCTAATGGGGGACAGGGGGGTGGCTACACCTTC. The encoded protein is CASSANGGQGGGYTF.

The sample holds one count of this clone. The chain carries TRBV4-2 and TRBJ1-2; tentative D call: TRBD1 (5 bases). V was shortened by 4 bases and J by 4 bases, with 10 bases between the two germline ends. The germline V gene has CDR1 LGHNA and CDR2 YNFKEQ. This CDR3 spans 13 amino acids. The DNA for the CDR3 is TGTGCCAGCAGCCCTTCGGACATCTATGGCTACACCTTC. Amino acid sequence: CASSPSDIYGYTF.

This sequence joins TRBV5-8 and TRBJ1-1; TRBD1 is a possible D gene (5 bases). V dropped 0 bases and J dropped 5 bases, with 20 bases sitting between them. This CDR3 spans 17 amino acids. Germline V lookup: CDR1 SGHTS, CDR2 YDEGEE. The CDR3 reads CASSLAQGGWSRTEAFF. Written as DNA, the CDR3 is TGTGCCAGCAGCTTGGCGCAGGGTGGGTGGTCGAGGACTGAAGCTTTCTTT.

V gene TRBV2 combines with J gene TRBJ1-2; D not certain. CDR3 length equals 11 residues. From germline, CDR1 is SNHLY and CDR2 FYNNEI. V lost 7 bases to trimming and J lost 7 bases, with 10 bases between them. Here the CDR3 DNA reads TGTGCCAGCACCAGAGGGTCTGGCTACACCTTC. This translates into CASTRGSGYTF.

The chain uses TRBV9 and TRBJ2-7; TRBD1 might be the D (5 bases). The germline V gene encodes CDR1 SGDLS and CDR2 YYNGEE. Trimming removed 0 bases at V and 0 bases at J, with 10 bases between. This CDR3 has 15 residues. CDR3 nucleotides: TGTGCCAGCAGCGTAGGGGGCCTCCTCTCCTACGAGCAGTACTTC. It yields the protein CASSVGGLLSYEQYF.

This clone was counted once. The chain carries TRBV29-1 and TRBJ2-7, with D tentatively TRBD2 (6 bases). The CDR3 is 22 residues long. Trimming took off 1 base at V and 0 bases at J, with 34 bases between the two ends. From germline, CDR1 is SQVTM and CDR2 ANQGSEA. The CDR3 sequence: CSVEVGRPVEGWGIPASYEQYF. The CDR3 DNA sequence: TGCAGCGTTGAAGTAGGCCGCCCGGTGGAGGGTTGGGGGATCCCTGCCTCCTACGAGCAGTACTTC.

This clone was observed a few times. The V call is TRBV6-5, the J call TRBJ1-1; a possible D gene is TRBD1 (5 bases). Germline CDR1 and CDR2: MNHEY and SVGAGI. The CDR3 spans 13 residues. V was pared by 1 base and J by 6 bases, with 9 bases between. The CDR3 coding sequence is TGTGCCAGCAGTTACTTGGGGCAGCCTGAAGCTTTCTTT. It is translated as CASSYLGQPEAFF.

This clone was counted between two and nine times. The chain carries TRBV6-4 and TRBJ2-7, with 7 bases aligning to TRBD2. J gave up 6 bases and V 6 bases, and 17 bases lay outside the gene matches. The CDR3 is 16 residues long. Germline V gene lookup returns CDR1 MRHNA and CDR2 SNTAGT. The CDR3 spells CASSVKGGPGPCEQYF. The CDR3 DNA is TGTGCCAGCAGCGTCAAGGGAGGGCCAGGTCCCTGCGAGCAGTACTTC.

This clone was recorded a few times. The gene calls are TRBV13 and TRBJ2-1; D ambiguous. The V and J ends lost 2 bases and 0 bases respectively, with 14 bases between them. CDR1 is PRHDT and CDR2 is FYEKMQ in the germline V gene (reference sequence). The CDR3 is 17 residues long. The CDR3 region has the DNA TGTGCCAGCAGCTTAAGCGCCGGGTGGAGCTCCTACAATGAGCAGTTCTTC. This gives the protein CASSLSAGWSSYNEQFF.

In this sample, this clone turned up a few times. V and J are TRBV9 and TRBJ1-5; no reliable D call. The V end lost 3 bases, the J end lost 5 bases, and 9 bases lay between the germline ends. This CDR3 has 13 amino acids. In germline, CDR1 is SGDLS, CDR2 YYNGEE. CDR3 DNA: TGTGCCAGCAGCGCAAACTTCGATCAGCCCCAGCATTTT. It is translated as CASSANFDQPQHF.

The chain couples TRBV5-1 to TRBJ2-7, with a tentative D call TRBD2 (6 bases). Trimming pared 3 bases from V and 2 bases from J, leaving 15 bases between. CDR3 size: 15 residues. CDR1 and CDR2 from the germline V gene are SGHRS and YFSETQ. The CDR3 DNA reads TGCGCCAGCAGCTGGTCCCCGGGGGACGCCTACGAGCAGTACTTC. Translating it yields CASSWSPGDAYEQYF.

This clone was found a few times. The rearrangement joins TRBV7-8 to TRBJ1-2; possibly TRBD1 for D (6 bases). Deletions cut 3 bases from V and 3 bases from J, with 8 bases between. CDR3 length equals 13 residues. The germline V gene encodes CDR1 SGHVS and CDR2 FQNEAQ. This chain's CDR3 is CASSLKGDYGYTF. The CDR3 bases are TGTGCCAGCAGCTTGAAGGGGGACTATGGCTACACCTTC.

CDR3 residues: CAWSVTYNEQFF. CDR3 nucleotides: TGTGCCTGGAGCGTTACCTACAATGAGCAGTTCTTC. The J gene is TRBJ2-1, the V gene TRBV30; D gene uncertain. CDR3 size: 12 residues. The germline V and J ends were trimmed by 3 bases and 2 bases, with 5 bases remaining between them. Germline V gene data show CDR1 as GTSNPN and CDR2 as SVGIG (reference sequence).

This rearrangement joins TRBV30 to TRBJ2-6; TRBD1 might be the D (5 bases). Germline values: CDR1 GTSNPN, CDR2 SVGIG (reference sequence). V dropped 8 bases and J dropped 2 bases, with 10 bases sitting between them. The CDR3 length is 13 residues. The chain's CDR3 is CARRAAGANVLTF. CDR3 nucleotide sequence: TGTGCCCGCAGGGCCGCTGGGGCCAACGTCCTGACTTTC.

The rearrangement links TRBV13 to TRBJ2-1, with D maybe TRBD2 (5 bases). CDR1 PRHDT and CDR2 FYEKMQ come from the germline V gene (reference sequence). The V end was cut by 5 bases, the J end by 1 base, with 24 bases between. This CDR3 has 19 amino acids. The CDR3: CASSHRTDRAGGSYNEQFF. CDR3 DNA sequence: TGTGCCAGCAGCCACCGTACTGACCGGGCTGGCGGGTCCTACAATGAGCAGTTCTTC.

The chain links TRBV19 to TRBJ1-1, with a weak D call TRBD1 (6 bases). This CDR3 spans 14 amino acids. Germline CDR1 LNHDA, CDR2 SQIVND (reference sequence). Deletions cut 5 bases from V and 1 base from J, with 11 bases between. CDR3 sequence reads: CASSLGQQNTEAFF. CDR3 DNA: TGTGCCAGTAGTCTAGGACAGCAGAACACTGAAGCTTTCTTT.

The chain joins TRBV28 to TRBJ1-5, with 7 bases identical to TRBD1. The CDR3 spans 16 residues. V dropped 4 bases and J dropped 0; count of bases not matched to a gene: 6. The germline V gene has CDR1 MDHEN and CDR2 SYDVKM. The CDR3 reads CASSWARGDSNQPQHF. The CDR3 DNA reads as TGTGCCAGCAGTTGGGCCAGGGGGGATAGCAATCAGCCCCAGCATTTT.

The count of this clone is one. The chain couples TRBV9 to TRBJ2-3, with D maybe TRBD2 (5 bases). Germline V gene lookup returns CDR1 SGDLS and CDR2 YYNGEE. Trimming took off 4 bases at V and 0 bases at J, with 18 bases between the two ends. The length of the CDR3 is 17 residues. The CDR3, as DNA: TGTGCCAGCAGCCCCTTGAGCGGAGTCGCTAGCACAGATACGCAGTATTTT. Amino acids: CASSPLSGVASTDTQYF.

V gene TRBV19 combines with J gene TRBJ2-7; 10 nucleotides align to TRBD1. CDR3 size: 14 residues. Trimming at V came to 6 bases and at J to 5 bases, leaving 7 bases not matched to a gene. Germline lookup yields CDR1 LNHDA and CDR2 SQIVND (reference sequence). CDR3 sequence: CASRPRQGAHEQYF. The CDR3 DNA is TGTGCCAGTAGACCAAGACAGGGGGCCCACGAGCAGTACTTC.

The chain has TRBV30 and TRBJ2-1, with 8 bases identical to TRBD2. Trimming took 7 bases from V and 7 from J; bases not matched to a gene: 12. The CDR3 is made up of 14 amino acids. Germline V lookup: CDR1 GTSNPN, CDR2 SVGIG (reference sequence). CDR3 in DNA: TGTGCCTATACACGGGGGGGCTTGTTTAATGAGCAGTTCTTC. The encoded protein is CAYTRGGLFNEQFF.

This clone was detected only a few times. The V call is TRBV19, the J call TRBJ1-3; D is perhaps TRBD1 (6 bases). Germline V lookup: CDR1 LNHDA, CDR2 SQIVND (reference sequence). The V and J ends lost 7 bases and 2 bases respectively, with 18 bases between them. This CDR3 is built from 16 residues. The CDR3, as DNA: TGTGCCAGTATCAACCCGGGGGGCATAACTGGAAACACCATATATTTT. This gives the protein CASINPGGITGNTIYF. Full variable domain (rest looked up from reference TRBV19 and TRBJ1-3): DGGITQSPKYLFRKEGQNVTLSCEQNLNHDAMYWYRQDPGQGLRLIYYSQIVNDFQKGDIAEGYSVSREKKESFPLTVTSAQKNPTAFYLCASINPGGITGNTIYFGEGSWLTVV.

This rearrangement joins TRBV6-1 to TRBJ1-1; tentative D call: TRBD1 (6 bases). This CDR3 spans 14 amino acids. The V end was cut by 1 base, the J end by 2 bases, with 8 bases between. Germline V gives CDR1 MNHNS, CDR2 SASEGT. The CDR3 sequence: CASSEGDTNTEAFF. The CDR3, as DNA: TGTGCCAGCAGTGAAGGGGACACCAACACTGAAGCTTTCTTT.

The rearrangement links TRBV19 to TRBJ2-2, with D maybe TRBD2 (5 bases). Germline V lookup: CDR1 LNHDA, CDR2 SQIVND (reference sequence). The CDR3 has 15 residues. V lost 3 bases and J lost 5, with 13 bases in between. CDR3 bases: TGTGCCAGTAGTATTACGAGGGAGAGAACCGGGGAGCTGTTTTTT. It specifies CASSITRERTGELFF.

The chain has TRBV2 and TRBJ1-6; 9 nucleotides match TRBD1. Germline assignment: CDR1 SNHLY and CDR2 FYNNEI. The CDR3 has 16 amino acids. V lost 3 bases and J lost 8; bases outside the gene matches: 8. The CDR3 spells CASSEGQGLFDSPLHF. The CDR3 nucleotides are TGTGCCAGCAGTGAGGGACAGGGATTGTTTGATTCACCCCTCCACTTT.

The chain combines TRBV7-9 with TRBJ1-4; unclear D gene. Germline loops: CDR1 SEHNR, CDR2 FQNEAQ (reference sequence). Trimming removed 2 bases at V and 8 bases at J, with 6 bases between. The length of the CDR3 is 12 residues. The CDR3 loop is CASSLIVEKLFF. The CDR3 DNA sequence: TGTGCCAGCAGCTTAATAGTCGAAAAACTGTTTTTT. Full variable domain (missing parts from reference TRBV7-9 and TRBJ1-4): DTGVSQNPRHKITKRGQNVTFRCDPISEHNRLYWYRQTLGQGPEFLTYFQNEAQLEKSRLLSDRFSAERPKGSFSTLEIQRTEQGDSAMYLCASSLIVEKLFFGSGTQLSVL.

The chain links TRBV27 to TRBJ1-2; D is unclear. CDR1 and CDR2 from the germline V gene are MNHEY and SMNVEV (reference sequence). The CDR3 covers 15 residues. Trimming left V 4 bases short and J 4 bases short, with 16 bases between. This CDR3 reads CASSSLGARPYGYTF. For the CDR3, the DNA is TGTGCCAGCAGTTCCCTCGGCGCCAGGCCCTATGGCTACACCTTC.